One sample yielded the 10 T cell receptor beta chains listed below, sequenced in a study of blood T cell repertoires in COVID-19. Repertoires were generated with immunoSEQ multiplex PCR, while TCRdb's copy carries only in-frame clones and drops some. The sample has more than 300,000 clones, roughly 80% seen once. Sequences were obtained from PBMCs or T cells enriched from blood (not recorded which). The receptors come from a woman between 50 and 59 years old who had recovered from COVID-19.

This rearrangement joins TRBV29-1 to TRBJ1-1, with D unresolved. The germline gives CDR1 SQVTM, CDR2 ANQGSEA. Trimming stripped 7 bases from V and 0 bases from J, with 18 bases between. The length of the CDR3 is 15 residues. The CDR3 DNA sequence: TGCAGCGCCGATTGGCCTCCAGGTCTGAACACTGAAGCTTTCTTT. Translated, it gives CSADWPPGLNTEAFF.

This clone was detected only once. The rearrangement joins TRBV2 to TRBJ1-2; D might be TRBD1 (6 bases). CDR3 length equals 14 residues. Per germline, CDR1 SNHLY and CDR2 FYNNEI. V was trimmed by 7 bases and J by 5 bases, leaving 17 bases between them. The CDR3, as DNA: TGTGCCAGCACATTCAACAGGGCACTGTATGGCTACACCTTC. Translated, it gives CASTFNRALYGYTF.

This clone was seen only a few times. The chain links TRBV9 to TRBJ2-1, with D unclear. The V gene lost 0 bases and the J gene lost 8 bases, with 9 bases spanning the gap. The CDR3 extends over 13 amino acids. Germline V gene data show CDR1 as SGDLS and CDR2 as YYNGEE. CDR3 nucleotide sequence: TGTGCCAGCAGCGTAGGGAGTCTTGATGAGCAGTTCTTC. Translated, it gives CASSVGSLDEQFF.

The sample holds a few counts of this clone. The genes are TRBV30 and TRBJ1-5; 7 nucleotides line up with TRBD1. Germline CDR1 is GTSNPN and CDR2 is SVGIG (reference sequence). Trimming at V came to 2 bases and at J to 4 bases, leaving 11 bases not matched to a gene. CDR3 length equals 16 residues. CDR3 in amino acids: CAWSPKTGTVNQPQHF. In DNA form, the CDR3 reads TGTGCCTGGAGTCCAAAAACCGGGACAGTAAATCAGCCCCAGCATTTT. Using reference TRBV30 and TRBJ1-5 for the parts outside the CDR3, the full variable domain is SQTIHQWPATLVQPVGSPLSLECTVEGTSNPNLYWYRQAAGRGLQLLFYSVGIGQISSEVPQNLSASRPQDRQFILSSKKLLLSDSGFYLCAWSPKTGTVNQPQHFGDGTRLSIL.

V and J are TRBV9 and TRBJ2-1; 7 bases match TRBD1. This CDR3 contains 17 residues. From germline, CDR1 is SGDLS and CDR2 YYNGEE. Germline trimming cut 4 bases from V and 6 bases from J; bases unmatched to any gene: 16. The DNA for the CDR3 is TGTGCCAGCAGCCCGACCCGAGGGGGCTATAGGGGCAATGAGCAGTTCTTC. Encoded protein: CASSPTRGGYRGNEQFF. The full variable domain, with the rest looked up from reference TRBV9 and TRBJ2-1, is DSGVTQTPKHLITATGQRVTLRCSPRSGDLSVYWYQQSLDQGLQFLIQYYNGEERAKGNILERFSAQQFPDLHSELNLSSLELGDSALYFCASSPTRGGYRGNEQFFGPGTRLTVL.

The V call is TRBV5-1, the J call TRBJ2-3; a weak D match, TRBD1 (6 bases). V lost 4 bases and J lost 2, with 20 bases in between. Germline CDR1 SGHRS, CDR2 YFSETQ. The CDR3 extends over 17 amino acids. In nucleotides, the CDR3 is TGCGCCAGCAGCCGCGACCAGGGGCCCGGGTCCACAGATACGCAGTATTTT. Protein sequence: CASSRDQGPGSTDTQYF.

The chain links TRBV15 to TRBJ1-2, with D hard to call. V was shortened by 0 bases and J by 2 bases, with 7 bases between the two germline ends. Germline V gene data show CDR1 as LNHNV and CDR2 as YYDKDF (reference sequence). The CDR3 is made up of 14 amino acids. This CDR3 is CATSRDLQNYGYTF. CDR3 in DNA: TGTGCCACCAGCAGAGATTTGCAGAACTATGGCTACACCTTC.

V gene TRBV5-1 combines with J gene TRBJ1-3; D possibly corresponds to TRBD1 (5 bases). The ends were cut back, 7 bases at V and 0 bases at J, with 14 bases in the middle. Germline lookup yields CDR1 SGHRS and CDR2 YFSETQ. The CDR3 runs to 15 residues. The CDR3 loop is CASRPSGFSGNTIYF. CDR3 bases: TGCGCCAGCCGGCCCTCAGGGTTCTCTGGAAACACCATATATTTT.

V gene TRBV18 combines with J gene TRBJ1-1; the D is unclear. Trimming shortened V by 2 bases and J by 4 bases, and 11 bases separated the two germline ends. Germline CDR1 and CDR2: KGHSH and LQKENI. This CDR3 has 14 amino acids. In DNA, the CDR3 is TGTGCCAGCTCACCAGCAGGCGTAGTCACTGAAGCTTTCTTT. Translated, it gives CASSPAGVVTEAFF.

On this clone: One end of the junction does not line up with germline, which may come from a read error. The CDR3 spells CASSLDELIDSPHHLAF. CDR3 in DNA: TGTGCCAGCAGCTTGGACGAACTAATCGACAGTCCCCACCACCTAGCGTTT. The V call is TRBV5-6, the J call TRBJ2-3; TRBD2 might be the D (6 bases). The CDR3 is made up of 17 amino acids. Germline CDR1 SGHDT, CDR2 YYEEEE. Together with reference TRBV5-6 and TRBJ2-3, the CDR3 gives the full variable domain: DAGVTQSPTHLIKTRGQQVTLRCSPKSGHDTVSWYQQALGQGPQFIFQYYEEEERQRGNFPDRFSGHQFPNYSSELNVNALLLGDSALYLCASSLDELIDSPHHLAFGPGTRLTVL.